Sequencing of this T cell receptor (beta chain) was carried out in a study of CD8+CD57+ T cells in acquired aplastic anemia. Study-level information: Sorted cells (CD4+ and CD8+) yielded DNA amounts that averaged approximately 3.1 ug.

Sequencing involved patients with CD8+CD57+ cell expansion previously shown by flow cytometry. Severe acquired aplastic anemia was the diagnosis recorded for all patients. No therapy had been given to the patients at the time of blood sampling. CDR3 and TCR beta VDJ profiling relied on genomic DNA as the template. TCRdb itself ran the reads through MiXCR, one entry per CDR3 protein. The repertoire consists of 150,000 or so distinct CDR3 sequences, with around 48% occurring once and the leading ten covering about 1%. V lost 5 bases to trimming and J lost 5 bases; unmatched junction nucleotides: 6. This CDR3 has 13 amino acids. The germline gives CDR1 SQVTM, CDR2 ANQGSEA.

The sequence was obtained from a human donor with aplastic anemia. The specimen was sorted CD4+, CD8+, or CD8+CD57+ T cells (not recorded which) from PBMCs. The chain is built from TRBV29-1 and TRBJ2-3; TRBD2 matches at 8 bases. The CDR3 protein is CSVHSGVGDTQYF. CDR3 nucleotides: TGCAGCGTTCATAGCGGGGTGGGAGATACGCAGTATTTT.